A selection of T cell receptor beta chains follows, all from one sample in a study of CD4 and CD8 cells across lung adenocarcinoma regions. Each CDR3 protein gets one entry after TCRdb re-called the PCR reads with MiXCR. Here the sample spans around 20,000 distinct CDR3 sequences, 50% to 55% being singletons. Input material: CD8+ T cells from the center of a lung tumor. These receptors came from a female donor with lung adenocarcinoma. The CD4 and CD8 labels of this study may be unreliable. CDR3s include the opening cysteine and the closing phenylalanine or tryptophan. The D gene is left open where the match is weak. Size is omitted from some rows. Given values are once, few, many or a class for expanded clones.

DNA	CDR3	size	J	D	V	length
TGCGCCAGCAGTGGGGAGCGGGATAAAGATACGCAGTATTTT	CASSGERDKDTQYF	many	TRBJ2-3	TRBD2	TRBV10-1	14
TGTGCCAGCAATACAGGGGACTTATACAATGAGCAGTTCTTC	CASNTGDLYNEQFF	many	TRBJ2-1	.	TRBV12-3/TRBV12-4	14
TGTGCCAGCAGTTTAGCCACCAACGGGAACGCCTACACCTTC	CASSLATNGNAYTF	many	TRBJ1-2	.	TRBV12-3/TRBV12-4	14
TGTGCCAGCAGTTTATCAAGTTCCCCACTATATGGCTACACCTTC	CASSLSSSPLYGYTF	many	TRBJ1-2	.	TRBV27	15
TGCGCCAGCAGCCAAAACGGGGGGGACACAGATACGCAGTATTTT	CASSQNGGDTDTQYF	.	TRBJ2-3	TRBD2	TRBV4-1	15
TGTGCCAGCAGCTTAGTTGTGGGCAAGTACGAGCAGTACTTC	CASSLVVGKYEQYF	few	TRBJ2-7	.	TRBV7-2	14
TGTGCCAGCAGTAAAGGGACTAGCGGAAGGAATGAGCAGTTCTTC	CASSKGTSGRNEQFF	medium-sized	TRBJ2-1	TRBD2	TRBV6-4	15
TGTGCCAGCAGTGACTCGGGAGTCCTCCAGTATTTT	CASSDSGVLQYF	once	TRBJ2-3	.	TRBV6-4	12
TGTGCCAGGCACGGCGCGGGAGACGGAGACATCCAGTACTTC	CARHGAGDGDIQYF	.	TRBJ2-4	TRBD2	TRBV6-1	14
TGCGCCAGCAGAACTGGCGTTTTGAACACTGAAGCTTTCTTT	CASRTGVLNTEAFF	.	TRBJ1-1	.	TRBV5-1	14
TGCGCCAGCAGCGCGGGGGGCGGGGGCCGTGACCAAGATACCCAGTACTTC	CASSAGGGGRDQDTQYF	.	TRBJ2-5	TRBD2	TRBV10-1	17
TGTGCCAGCGGGGACAGGGAAGATGAGCAGTTCTTC	CASGDREDEQFF	many	TRBJ2-1	TRBD1	TRBV6-5	12
TGTGCCAGCAGTCGACAGGGGGTAAGGAACACCGGGGAGCTGTTTTTT	CASSRQGVRNTGELFF	.	TRBJ2-2	TRBD1	TRBV27	16
TGCGCCAGCAGTGACATCGGGGGCGGGGGGGCAATGGGGTTCCAAGAGACCCAGTACTTC	CASSDIGGGGAMGFQETQYF	few	TRBJ2-5	TRBD2	TRBV10-2	20
TGCGCCAGCAGTCTACGGGACATTGATTACTTC	CASSLRDIDYF	many	TRBJ2-4	.	TRBV23-1	11
TGTGCCAGCAGCCAATCCGGGAGCACAGATACGCAGTATTTT	CASSQSGSTDTQYF	.	TRBJ2-3	.	TRBV7-2	14
TGCGCCAGCAGCCAGACTAAAAGCGGGGCTCTAAACAATGAGCAGTTCTTC	CASSQTKSGALNNEQFF	.	TRBJ2-1	TRBD2	TRBV4-1	17
TGTGCCACCCACCCGGCGGGACCCCTCTACGAGCAGTACTTC	CATHPAGPLYEQYF	.	TRBJ2-7	.	TRBV6-1	14
TGTGCCAGCAGTGAAGCGGGGACGGGGGTTAGGGATACTCAGTACTTT	CASSEAGTGVRDTQYF	.	TRBJ2-3	.	TRBV6-1	16
TGTGCCAGCACCTCACGACAGGGGGCACTCGAGCAGTACTTC	CASTSRQGALEQYF	many	TRBJ2-7	TRBD1	TRBV27	14
TGCGCCAGCAGTGACAATCGCAATGAGCAGTTCTTC	CASSDNRNEQFF	medium-sized	TRBJ2-1	.	TRBV10-1	12
TGCGCCAGCAGCAACCTAGGACCCCCCTACGAGCAGTACTTC	CASSNLGPPYEQYF	many	TRBJ2-7	.	TRBV10-1	14
TGTGCCAGCGGAATGACAGGGTCCTACGAGCAGTACTTC	CASGMTGSYEQYF	few	TRBJ2-7	TRBD1	TRBV6-1	13
TGTGCCAGCAGCTTACGACTAACACTAGCGGGAGGATCCAATGAGCAGTTCTTC	CASSLRLTLAGGSNEQFF	few	TRBJ2-1	TRBD2	TRBV11-2	18
TGTGCCAGCAGGCCTGGGACAGGGGAATTGACAGATACGCAGTATTTT	CASRPGTGELTDTQYF	many	TRBJ2-3	TRBD1	TRBV3-1	16
TGTGCCAGCAGACCCAGCGGGGGAGAGACCCAGTACTTC	CASRPSGGETQYF	many	TRBJ2-5	TRBD2	TRBV6-1	13
TGTGCCAGCAAAACATCACCGGGACAGCAAACAGAGACCCAGTATTTC	CASKTSPGQQTETQYF	.	TRBJ2-3	TRBD1	TRBV6-1	16
TGTGCCAGCAGTTTGGAGGGGGGCGAGCAGTACTTC	CASSLEGGEQYF	.	TRBJ2-7	.	TRBV27	12
TGTGCCGGCCGTGACCCAGATACCCAGTACTTT	CAGRDPDTQYF	.	TRBJ2-5	.	TRBV27	11
TGTGGGATCGGAGGCCTTGTACAAAACACCCAGTACTTC	CGIGGLVQNTQYF	.	TRBJ2-4	.	TRBV27	13
TGTGCCAGCAGCTTAGGCTATCCCACAGATACGCAGTATTTT	CASSLGYPTDTQYF	medium-sized	TRBJ2-3	.	TRBV7-2	14
TGCGCCAGCAGTAGAGGACAGGGAAGGGAGACCCAGTACTTC	CASSRGQGRETQYF	.	TRBJ2-5	TRBD1	TRBV10-2	14
TGCGCCAGCAGCACCCAGAGCCAGGGGACCCAGTACTTC	CASSTQSQGTQYF	.	TRBJ2-5	.	TRBV5-1	13
TGCAGTGCTAGAGTGGGACTAGCGGGAATGTATGAGCAGTTCTTC	CSARVGLAGMYEQFF	.	TRBJ2-1	TRBD2	TRBV20-1	15
TGTGCCAGCACCGACCCTGGGCTAGCTGGGAATCCCAATACGCAGTACTTC	CASTDPGLAGNPNTQYF	.	TRBJ2-7	.	TRBV6-1	17
TGTGCCAGCAGCTTCACAGATACGCAGTATTTT	CASSFTDTQYF	.	TRBJ2-3	.	TRBV11-2	11
TGTGCCCGGAGCGGACAGGCGGGAAGCACCGGGGCGCTGTTTTTT	CARSGQAGSTGALFF	.	TRBJ2-2	.	TRBV10-3	15
TGTGCCAGCAGCCGGGGCACAGGGGGCCAGAGGGAGCAGTTCTTC	CASSRGTGGQREQFF	many	TRBJ2-1	TRBD1	TRBV6-4	15
TGTGCCAGCAGTTTATCCACAGGGGCCTACGAGCAGTACTTC	CASSLSTGAYEQYF	.	TRBJ2-7	TRBD1	TRBV27	14
TGTGCCAGCAGCCCCTACGGAGTAGAGCAGTTCTTC	CASSPYGVEQFF	.	TRBJ2-1	.	TRBV7-3	12
TGTGCCAGCAGTTACCGTTGGGACAGTAGCACAGATACGCAGTATTTT	CASSYRWDSSTDTQYF	.	TRBJ2-3	TRBD1	TRBV6-5	16
TGTGCCAGCCGGCCCGGGATAAGTAGGGGCAATGAGCAGTTCTTC	CASRPGISRGNEQFF	.	TRBJ2-1	.	TRBV6-1	15
TGTGCCACCCGGCGGGGACTAGCGGCGGTGAGCACAGAGGCGCAGTATTTT	CATRRGLAAVSTEAQYF	once	TRBJ2-3	TRBD2	TRBV27	17
TGCGCCAGCAGCCAAAGGCCTAGTGATGAGACCCAGTACTTC	CASSQRPSDETQYF	few	TRBJ2-5	.	TRBV4-1	14
TGTGCCACCTCACGGGGGACAGGGTTGAACACTGAAGCTTTCTTT	CATSRGTGLNTEAFF	many	TRBJ1-1	TRBD1	TRBV10-3	15
TGTGCCAGCATAGGTAGTAGCGGGGAGCTGTTTTTT	CASIGSSGELFF	.	TRBJ2-2	.	TRBV6-1	12
TGCGCCAGCCGCTCCCAGGGGACGGCCGGGGAGACCCAGTACTTC	CASRSQGTAGETQYF	few	TRBJ2-5	.	TRBV10-2	15
TGTGCCAGCCGTACGGGGCGGGGAGCCAAAGATACGCAGTATTTT	CASRTGRGAKDTQYF	.	TRBJ2-3	.	TRBV27	15
TGTGCCAGCAGCCTGGACAGAGTTAATGAAAAACTGTTTTTT	CASSLDRVNEKLFF	many	TRBJ1-4	.	TRBV28	14
TGTGCCAGCAGTGAGGGGCTGGGAGGCACAGATATGCAGTACTTC	CASSEGLGGTDMQYF	.	TRBJ2-7	.	TRBV6-1	15
TGTGCCCTCGGGCTCCGGTACCATGACGCCCAGTACTTC	CALGLRYHDAQYF	.	TRBJ2-5	.	TRBV27	13
TGTGCCAGCAGTGACAATAGCAATCAGCCCCAGCATTTT	CASSDNSNQPQHF	.	TRBJ1-5	.	TRBV6-1	13
TGTGCCAGCAGCCCCGCCGGCGGGGGGCGAGGAGAGACCCAGTACTTC	CASSPAGGGRGETQYF	medium-sized	TRBJ2-5	TRBD2	TRBV7-6	16
TGTGCCAGCAGTGTTGGGGGCCCCCACACAGAGACGCAGTATTTC	CASSVGGPHTETQYF	few	TRBJ2-3	.	TRBV6-1	15
TGTGCCGGCGGGGGGCTGTGGGCCAAAAACACGCAGTACTTT	CAGGGLWAKNTQYF	.	TRBJ2-4	TRBD2	TRBV27	14